This TCR beta chain is from a study of cytomegalovirus exposure and HLA in healthy donors. Study at large: Among about 179 million T cells, an earlier analysis found 117 million unique TCR beta sequences.

Findings and limits, study-wide: Segments of the TCR beta V type were, in most cases, productive about 87% or about 30% of the time in an earlier analysis.

Concerning this clone itself: Its specificity is unknown.

The PCR contained 60 Vbeta and 13 Jbeta primers. Produced via immunoSEQ multiplex PCR; TCRdb's table is partial and in-frame only. Of about 140,000 clones listed, around 66% are singletons. This receptor was taken from a woman aged 55-69 years in good health and CMV-seronegative. Material for sequencing was PBMCs.

CDR3: CASRTGPGQPQHF. CDR3 nucleotide sequence: TGTGCCAGCAGGACAGGGCCGGGGCAGCCCCAGCATTTT. The rearrangement joins TRBV27 to TRBJ1-5; 7 nucleotides agree with TRBD1. CDR1 MNHEY and CDR2 SMNVEV come from the germline V gene (reference sequence). The CDR3 runs 13 residues. The J segment lost 7 bases and the V segment lost 6 bases, leaving 6 bases of the junction unmatched.